This T cell receptor (beta chain) was identified during a study of shared clonotypes between healthy human individuals. Produced via immunoSEQ multiplex PCR; TCRdb's table is partial and in-frame only. There are some 2.4 million clones in the sample; 80% to 95% occur only once, and about 0.38% lies in the top ten. The sequence came from a man younger than 35 in good health. Some clones in this sample may be carry-over from other donors' samples. Input material: naive CD4+ T cells from PBMCs. Indicated subset: CD45RA+ positively selected.

The CDR3 loop reads CASSPSRALNYGYTF. The CDR3 nucleotides are TGTGCCAGCAGCCCAAGCAGGGCTTTAAACTATGGCTACACCTTC. The J gene is TRBJ1-2, the V gene TRBV7-2; TRBD1 might be the D (5 bases). The V end lost 5 bases, the J end lost 2 bases, and 15 bases lay between the germline ends. The germline CDR1 and CDR2 sequences are SGHTA and FQGNSA. The CDR3 contains 15 residues. The full variable domain, its missing parts supplied by reference TRBV7-2 and TRBJ1-2, is GAGVSQSPSNKVTEKGKDVELRCDPISGHTALYWYRQSLGQGLEFLIYFQGNSAPDKSGLPSDRFSAERTGGSVSTLTIQRTQQEDSAVYLCASSPSRALNYGYTFGSGTRLTVV.